This TCR beta chain was profiled in a study of chemoradiotherapy in HPV16-positive cancers. Per the germline V gene, CDR1 is GTSNPN and CDR2 is SVGIG (reference sequence). V dropped 5 bases and J dropped 8; count of bases not matched to a gene: 9. The CDR3 length is 13 residues. The repertoire was sequenced with immunoSEQ multiplex PCR; TCRdb's copy has only in-frame clones and lacks some. The data show 53,000 or so clones, with about 92% seen just once and under 3.5% held by the top ten. The material was blood, obtained from a patient who underwent chemoradiotherapy. This receptor was obtained from a human donor with HPV-associated anogenital cancer. The chain carries TRBV30 and TRBJ2-4; 7 bases agree with TRBD2. In DNA form, the CDR3 reads TGTGCCTGGTCGAAGGGTCGGGGGGACATTCAGTACTTC. It codes for CAWSKGRGDIQYF.